What follows are 3 T cell receptor beta chains derived from one specimen sequenced in a study of T cells in Graves' hyperthyroidism and ophthalmopathy. Amplified regions were TCR beta CDR3 sequences from RNA transcripts. HTBI primers were used for first-round RT-PCR of the TCR CDR3. TCRdb itself ran the multiplex PCR reads through MiXCR, one entry per CDR3 protein. The sample shows a few hundred thousand distinct CDR3 sequences, approximately 25% of them seen only once. The sequencing sample was made of blood. The receptors were gathered from a man aged 45 to 65 with Graves' hyperthyroidism.

There are a few counts of this clonotype. The chain recombines TRBV5-1 with TRBJ1-1; D possibly corresponds to TRBD1 (5 bases). V was shortened by 1 base and J by 7 bases, with 8 bases between the two germline ends. Germline V CDR1 and CDR2: SGHRS, YFSETQ. This CDR3 is built from 12 residues. CDR3 amino acids: CASSLQGDEAFF. The CDR3 nucleotides read TGCGCCAGCAGCTTGCAAGGGGATGAAGCTTTCTTT.

This clonotype was picked up a small number of times. V gene TRBV9 combines with J gene TRBJ2-7; D remains ambiguous. This CDR3 region has 12 residues. The germline V and J ends were trimmed by 4 bases and 6 bases, with 11 bases remaining between them. The germline V gene has CDR1 SGDLS and CDR2 YYNGEE. CDR3 amino acids: CASSSGLTEQYF. In nucleotides, the CDR3 is TGTGCCAGCAGCTCCGGCCTGACCGAGCAGTACTTC.

A few counts support this clonotype. The gene calls are TRBV7-9 and TRBJ2-5; D might be TRBD2 (5 bases). Per the germline V gene, CDR1 is SEHNR and CDR2 is FQNEAQ (reference sequence). Trimming shortened V by 5 bases and J by 1 base, and 17 bases separated the two germline ends. The CDR3 spans 16 residues. As DNA, the CDR3 is TGTGCCAGCAGCCCCCCAGAGGCTAGCCTCCAAGAGACCCAGTACTTC. It is translated as CASSPPEASLQETQYF. The full variable domain, rest sourced from reference TRBV7-9 and TRBJ2-5, is DTGVSQNPRHKITKRGQNVTFRCDPISEHNRLYWYRQTLGQGPEFLTYFQNEAQLEKSRLLSDRFSAERPKGSFSTLEIQRTEQGDSAMYLCASSPPEASLQETQYFGPGTRLLVL.